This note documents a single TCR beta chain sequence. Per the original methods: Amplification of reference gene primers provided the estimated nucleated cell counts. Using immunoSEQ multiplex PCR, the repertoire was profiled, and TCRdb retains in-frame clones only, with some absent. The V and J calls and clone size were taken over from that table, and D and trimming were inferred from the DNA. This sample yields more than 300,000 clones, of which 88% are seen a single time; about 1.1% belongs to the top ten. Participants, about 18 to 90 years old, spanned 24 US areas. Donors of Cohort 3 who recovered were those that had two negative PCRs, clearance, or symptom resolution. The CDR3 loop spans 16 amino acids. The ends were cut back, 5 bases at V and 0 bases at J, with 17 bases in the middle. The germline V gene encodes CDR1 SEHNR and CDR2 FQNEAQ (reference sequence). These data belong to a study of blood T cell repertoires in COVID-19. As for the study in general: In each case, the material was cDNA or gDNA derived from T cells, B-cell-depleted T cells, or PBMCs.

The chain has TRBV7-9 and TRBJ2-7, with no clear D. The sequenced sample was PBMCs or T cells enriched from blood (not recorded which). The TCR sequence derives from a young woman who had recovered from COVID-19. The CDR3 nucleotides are TGTGCCAGCAGCCCTCCATCGGGTGTGGGCTCCTACGAGCAGTACTTC. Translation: CASSPPSGVGSYEQYF. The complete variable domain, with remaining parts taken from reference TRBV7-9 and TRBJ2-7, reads DTGVSQNPRHKITKRGQNVTFRCDPISEHNRLYWYRQTLGQGPEFLTYFQNEAQLEKSRLLSDRFSAERPKGSFSTLEIQRTEQGDSAMYLCASSPPSGVGSYEQYFGPGTRLTVT.